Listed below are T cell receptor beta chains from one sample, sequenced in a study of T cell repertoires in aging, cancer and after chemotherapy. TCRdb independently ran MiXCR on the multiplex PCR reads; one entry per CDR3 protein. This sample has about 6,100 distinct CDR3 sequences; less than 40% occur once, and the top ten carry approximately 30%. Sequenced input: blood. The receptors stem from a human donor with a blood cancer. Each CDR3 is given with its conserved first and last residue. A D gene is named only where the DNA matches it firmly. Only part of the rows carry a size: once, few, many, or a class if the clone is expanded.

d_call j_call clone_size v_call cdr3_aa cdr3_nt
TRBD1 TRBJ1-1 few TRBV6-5 CASSYGRTGSQHF TGTGCCAGCAGTTACGGCAGGACAGGGTCACAACATTTT
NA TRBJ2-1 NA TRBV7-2 CASSQGSGGTYNEQFF TGTGCCAGCAGCCAAGGTTCTGGCGGAACCTACAATGAGCAGTTCTTC
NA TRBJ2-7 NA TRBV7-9 CASSLNGSDYEQYF TGTGCCAGCAGCTTAAACGGGAGTGACTACGAGCAGTACTTC
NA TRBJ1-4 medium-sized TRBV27 CASSQGTKLFF TGTGCCAGCAGTCAAGGGACGAAACTGTTTTTT
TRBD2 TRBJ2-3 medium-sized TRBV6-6 CASRDSGGLDTQYF TGTGCCAGCAGGGACAGCGGGGGATTAGATACGCAGTATTTT
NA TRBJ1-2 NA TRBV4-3 CASSQDLGGDGYTF TGCGCTAGCAGCCAAGATCTTGGAGGGGATGGCTACACCTTC
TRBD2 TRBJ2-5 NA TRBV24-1 CATSDSLAGTQETQYF TGTGCCACCAGTGATTCCTTAGCGGGGACGCAAGAGACCCAGTACTTC
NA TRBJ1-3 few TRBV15 CATSRDGQRAGNTIYF TGTGCCACCAGCAGAGATGGACAGAGGGCTGGAAACACCATATATTTT
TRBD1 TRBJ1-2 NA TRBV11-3 CASSQGTGDGYGYTF TGTGCCAGCAGCCAAGGGACAGGGGACGGCTATGGCTACACCTTC
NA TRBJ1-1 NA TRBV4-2 CASSQPLRKGNTEAFF TGCGCCAGCAGCCAACCTCTCCGAAAGGGGAACACTGAAGCTTTCTTT
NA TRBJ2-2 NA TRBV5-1 CASSLAGRAGELFF TGCGCCAGCAGCTTGGCGGGAAGGGCCGGGGAGCTGTTTTTT
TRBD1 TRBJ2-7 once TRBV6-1 CASIKTGGHYEQYF TGTGCCAGCATTAAGACAGGGGGGCACTACGAGCAGTACTTC
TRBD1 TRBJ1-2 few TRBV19 CASSIGQGSGYTF TGTGCCAGTAGTATTGGACAGGGAAGTGGCTACACCTTC
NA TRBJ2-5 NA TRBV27 CASSLRRVGETQYF TGTGCCAGCAGTTTAAGGAGGGTTGGGGAGACCCAGTACTTC
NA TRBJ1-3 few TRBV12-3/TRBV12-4 CASSLPRNTIYF TGTGCCAGCAGTTTACCCAGAAACACCATATATTTT
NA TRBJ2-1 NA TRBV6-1 CASSDLAGWGSYNEQFF TGTGCCAGCAGTGATCTGGCAGGTTGGGGCTCCTACAATGAGCAGTTCTTC
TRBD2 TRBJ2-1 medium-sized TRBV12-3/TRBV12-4 CASRAGLVDYNEQFF TGTGCCAGCAGGGCGGGACTAGTGGACTACAATGAGCAGTTCTTC
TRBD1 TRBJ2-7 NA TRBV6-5 CASSYEGQGASEQYF TGTGCCAGCAGTTATGAAGGACAGGGGGCGTCCGAGCAGTACTTC
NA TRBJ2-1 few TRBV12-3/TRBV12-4 CASSFGGAGPTYNEQFF TGTGCCAGCAGTTTTGGGGGGGCTGGTCCTACCTACAATGAGCAGTTCTTC
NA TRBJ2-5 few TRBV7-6 CASSQGETQYF TGTGCCAGCAGCCAGGGAGAGACCCAGTACTTC
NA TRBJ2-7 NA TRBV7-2 CASSSFIYEQYF TGTGCCAGCAGCTCATTTATCTACGAGCAGTACTTC
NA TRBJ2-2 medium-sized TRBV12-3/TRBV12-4 CASSPGAGNTGELFF TGTGCCAGCAGTCCAGGGGCGGGGAACACCGGGGAGCTGTTTTTT
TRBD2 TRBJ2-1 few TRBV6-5 CASSYLAGPNEQFF TGTGCCAGCAGTTACCTAGCGGGACCCAATGAGCAGTTCTTC
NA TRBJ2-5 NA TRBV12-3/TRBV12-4 CASSAGQSETQYF TGTGCCAGCAGCGCGGGACAGTCGGAGACCCAGTACTTC
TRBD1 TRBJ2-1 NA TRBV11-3 CASSLGVGTGVAGEQFF TGTGCCAGCAGCTTAGGAGTTGGGACAGGGGTAGCGGGGGAGCAGTTCTTC
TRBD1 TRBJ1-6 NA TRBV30 CAGDRANSPLHF TGTGCGGGGGACAGGGCTAATTCACCCCTCCACTTT
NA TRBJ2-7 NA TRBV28 CASSPEVGGLYEQYF TGTGCCAGCAGCCCGGAGGTCGGGGGGCTCTACGAGCAGTACTTC
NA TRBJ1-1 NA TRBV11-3 CASSLGPMNTEAFF TGTGCCAGCAGCTTAGGGCCCATGAACACTGAAGCTTTCTTT
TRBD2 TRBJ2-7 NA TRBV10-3 CAISNKLAGEANLSYEQYF TGTGCCATCAGTAATAAACTAGCGGGAGAAGCTAACCTCTCCTACGAGCAGTACTTC
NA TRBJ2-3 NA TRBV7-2 CASRPDTTDTQYF TGTGCCAGCAGGCCAGACACCACAGATACGCAGTATTTT
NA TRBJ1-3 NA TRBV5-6 CASSQGATKGGNTIYF TGTGCCAGCAGCCAAGGAGCGACGAAGGGCGGAAACACCATATATTTT